These T cell receptor beta chains were read from a single sample in a study of blood T cell repertoires in COVID-19. Libraries were prepared by immunoSEQ multiplex PCR; TCRdb keeps only in-frame clonotypes and omits some of them. Among about 240,000 clones listed, just under 85% were seen once. The sequenced material came from peripheral blood. Receptors originate from a woman older than 75 with acute or convalescent COVID-19. CDR3s include the opening cysteine and the closing phenylalanine or tryptophan. D genes are given only for firm matches. Expanded clones are given a class, and other clones once, few, many or no size at all.

>.|TRBD1|TRBV18|TRBJ2-2
CASSTQGVNRAGELFF
TGTGCCAGCTCCACTCAGGGGGTGAACCGTGCGGGGGAGCTGTTTTTT
>few|TRBD1|TRBV6-1|TRBJ2-1
CASSENPGGYNEQFF
TGTGCCAGCAGTGAAAATCCAGGGGGTTACAATGAGCAGTTCTTC
>.|.|TRBV28|TRBJ1-1
CASSLIRGGEAFF
TGTGCCAGCAGTTTAATCAGGGGTGGAGAAGCTTTCTTT
>.|.|TRBV5-1|TRBJ2-1
CASSPDRPSYNEQFF
TGCGCCAGCAGCCCAGACAGGCCATCCTACAATGAGCAGTTCTTC
>once|.|TRBV18|TRBJ1-6
CASSDQATGFNSPLHF
TGTGCCAGCTCAGACCAAGCTACAGGGTTTAATTCACCCCTCCACTTT
>.|TRBD2|TRBV7-8|TRBJ2-5
CASSLELAGASYQETQYF
TGTGCCAGCAGCTTAGAACTAGCGGGGGCCTCGTACCAAGAGACCCAGTACTTC
>.|TRBD1|TRBV29-1|TRBJ2-3
CSVRQGPTDTQYF
TGCAGCGTCAGACAGGGGCCCACAGATACGCAGTATTTT
>.|TRBD1|TRBV5-1|TRBJ1-4
CASSSTGGGEKLFF
TGCGCCAGCAGCTCGACAGGGGGCGGTGAAAAACTGTTTTTT
>.|.|TRBV27|TRBJ2-2
CASSLFGANTGELFF
TGTGCCAGCAGTTTATTCGGGGCGAACACCGGGGAGCTGTTTTTT
>.|TRBD1|TRBV5-1|TRBJ1-1
CASSLGQEVVGTEAFF
TGCGCCAGCAGCCTGGGACAGGAAGTTGTTGGAACTGAAGCTTTCTTT
>once|.|TRBV28|TRBJ2-4
CASSRAGAVDIQYF
TGTGCCAGCAGCCGCGCGGGGGCTGTTGACATTCAGTACTTC
>.|.|TRBV7-2|TRBJ1-2
CASSSRTEVYGYTF
TGTGCCAGCAGTTCCCGGACGGAGGTCTATGGCTACACCTTC
>.|.|TRBV7-6|TRBJ2-7
CASSSETSIGEQYF
TGTGCCAGCAGCTCCGAAACTAGCATAGGCGAGCAGTACTTC
>few|.|TRBV7-6|TRBJ1-5
CASSLGPGRPKFSNQPQHF
TGTGCCAGCAGCTTGGGCCCCGGTCGGCCGAAATTTAGCAATCAGCCCCAGCATTTT
>once|.|TRBV2|TRBJ2-1
CASKEDNEQFF
TGTGCCAGCAAAGAGGACAATGAGCAGTTCTTC
>once|TRBD1|TRBV30|TRBJ2-3
CAWARVDRDADTQYF
TGTGCCTGGGCCAGGGTGGACAGGGATGCAGATACGCAGTATTTT
>.|TRBD1|TRBV11-3|TRBJ1-5
CASSLMGQISNQPQHF
TGTGCCAGCAGCTTGATGGGACAGATTAGCAATCAGCCCCAGCATTTT
>.|.|TRBV29-1|TRBJ2-3
CTLGGPSDTQYF
TGCACCCTGGGAGGACCCTCAGATACGCAGTATTTT
>.|TRBD1|TRBV19|TRBJ2-2
CASSLGQGVTGELFF
TGTGCCAGTAGTCTTGGACAGGGGGTCACCGGGGAGCTGTTTTTT
>few|TRBD1|TRBV15|TRBJ1-5
CATSNRDRVQPQHF
TGTGCCACCAGCAACCGAGACAGGGTCCAGCCCCAGCATTTT
>.|.|TRBV6-5|TRBJ2-5
CASSYPGQSETQYF
TGTGCCAGCAGTTACCCCGGACAGTCCGAGACCCAGTACTTC
>.|TRBD1|TRBV7-9|TRBJ2-7
CASSLEWTGVAEQYF
TGTGCCAGCAGCTTAGAATGGACAGGGGTGGCCGAGCAGTACTTC
>.|TRBD1|TRBV6-6|TRBJ2-5
CASRDRGGQETQYF
TGTGCCAGCAGAGACAGGGGTGGCCAAGAGACCCAGTACTTC
>.|TRBD2|TRBV20-1|TRBJ2-5
CKSGGETQYF
TGCAAGTCCGGGGGGGAGACCCAGTACTTC
>once|.|TRBV27|TRBJ1-4
CASSLIRGEKLFF
TGTGCCAGCAGTTTAATCCGAGGGGAAAAACTGTTTTTT
>.|TRBD2|TRBV3-1/TRBV3-2|TRBJ2-1
CASSQYGTSGPRGDEQFF
TGTGCCAGCAGCCAGTACGGGACTAGCGGGCCCCGGGGGGATGAGCAGTTCTTC
>.|TRBD1|TRBV5-4|TRBJ1-2
CASSSGQGATNYGYTF
TGTGCCAGCAGCTCGGGACAGGGGGCAACTAACTATGGCTACACCTTC
>.|.|TRBV19|TRBJ1-2
CASIAGKGGYTF
TGTGCCAGTATTGCAGGGAAGGGTGGCTACACCTTC
>.|.|TRBV5-1|TRBJ2-7
CASSQSSGSSSYEQYF
TGCGCCAGCAGCCAATCCTCCGGGTCCTCCTCCTACGAGCAGTACTTC
>once|.|TRBV6-2/TRBV6-3|TRBJ2-1
CASSFPRDEQFF
TGTGCCAGCAGTTTCCCCCGCGATGAGCAGTTCTTC
>few|TRBD1|TRBV3-1/TRBV3-2|TRBJ1-3
CASSPGEGARGNTIYF
TGTGCCAGCAGCCCCGGTGAGGGGGCGAGGGGAAACACCATATATTTT